What follows describes a single TCR beta chain. What antigen it recognizes has not been identified. No base quality values were provided; no much bigger clone lies one nucleotide off. The entry originates in a study of blood T cell repertoires in COVID-19 (dated by TCRdb to the early 2020s). Context from the whole study: The collaborator samples originated in the United States, Italy and Spain and spanned the acute and convalescent phases of COVID-19. Samples were obtained from the ongoing ImmuneRACE study (first 160 participants) and from about 1,300 subjects provided by 6 global collaborators. The repertoires were released in a freely available public database intended as a resource for research on the immune response to SARS-CoV-2. Nearly every sample came with metadata listing a de-identified subject ID, COVID-19 status, age in years and sex. The material from the prospective study consisted of cDNA or gDNA derived from T cells, B-cell-depleted T cells, or PBMCs. Deeply sampled blood TCRbeta repertoires from subjects exposed to, actively infected with, or recovered from COVID-19 were included in the dataset. Where available, HLA class I and class II types were obtained from metadata supplied by the sample provider rather than from assay-based typing. The investigation overall reported the following: Clinical and demographic metadata were provided uncurated, with the amount varying by source and participant.

Participants in the prospective study were enrolled through a virtual design, were aged about 18 to 100 years, and lived in roughly 24 United States geographic areas. In the prospective study, participants were assigned to cohorts based on the clinical history participants reported in a screening survey and a study questionnaire. Mobile phlebotomists in the prospective study collected whole blood, serum and a nasopharyngeal or oropharyngeal swab from every participant. Over a roughly 2-month period, participants in the prospective study had the option of providing additional blood draws and questionnaires. Prospective study blood samples were shipped either frozen or at room temperature before DNA extraction. TCRbeta CDR3 regions were amplified from genomic DNA using the immunoSEQ Assay, a bias-controlled multiplex PCR. On the authors' methods: The number of nucleated cells in each sample was estimated by amplification of reference gene primers within the assay. To quantify the absolute abundance of each unique TCRbeta CDR3 rearrangement, sequence reads were collapsed and filtered. For each sample, productive Simpson clonality was calculated as the square root of Simpson's diversity index across productive rearrangements. TCRdb took over this immuneACCESS table, retaining in-frame rearrangements with V and J assigned. Such tables are incomplete; in checked studies, under half of the missing clones stem from an unresolved V gene, and the remainder is unexplained. D and trimming were read from the DNA, whereas the V and J calls and clone size are those reported in that table. The table for this sample lists about 82,000 clones; roughly 91% of them were counted only once. The top ten hold approximately 1% of the sample.

This clonotype originated in a woman aged 45-65 years with acute COVID-19. The source material was PBMCs or T cells enriched from blood (not recorded which).

The sequenced DNA is TGTGCCAGCAGCCCAGCCGGACAGGGGAGGGAGACCCAGTACTTC. Its product reads: CASSPAGQGRETQYF. The chain was built from TRBV7-3 and TRBJ2-5; 9 bases in between match TRBD1. CDR1 and CDR2 are drawn from the germline V gene: SGHTA, FQGTGA. The CDR3 starts with the cysteine, ends with the phenylalanine, and has 15 residues. The kept DNA is CDR3 alone, 45 bases in frame from the first base. Trimmed from V: 5 bases; trimmed from J: 5 bases; junction bases lacking a gene match: 9. The entire variable domain, with the stretches around the CDR3 drawn from the reference TRBV7-3 and TRBJ2-5 proteins, is GAGVSQTPSNKVTEKGKYVELRCDPISGHTALYWYRQSLGQGPEFLIYFQGTGAADDSGLPNDRFFAVRPEGSVSTLKIQRTERGDSAVYLCASSPAGQGRETQYFGPGTRLLVL.